The rows below give T cell receptor beta chains drawn from one sample of a study of T cell repertoires in cytomegalovirus infection. Via MiXCR, TCRdb re-called the reads, giving one row per CDR3 protein. In the table there are 830,000 or so distinct CDR3 sequences, 30% to 35% of which are singletons. These TCRs' antigens remain unknown. Source: cultured CD8+ T cells from PBMCs, taken from culture after CMV antigen stimulation. Every receptor here comes from a human donor in good health (CMV status not recorded). Some clones in this sample may be carry-over from other donors' samples. Each CDR3 is given with its conserved first and last residue. D genes are given only for firm matches. Some rows mark clone size as missing; the rest say once, few, many or name a class of expanded clone.

j_gene: TRBJ2-7
v_gene: TRBV7-2
d_gene: -
abundance: many
CDR3aa: CASTERVSSYEQYF
CDR3nt: TGTGCCAGCACCGAACGGGTCAGCTCCTACGAGCAGTACTTC

j_gene: TRBJ1-3
v_gene: TRBV7-9
d_gene: TRBD1
abundance: -
CDR3aa: CASSFTGAEGNTIYF
CDR3nt: TGTGCCAGCAGCTTCACAGGGGCGGAGGGAAACACCATATATTTT

j_gene: TRBJ1-1
v_gene: TRBV20-1
d_gene: -
abundance: -
CDR3aa: CSAPGGTRGTTEAFF
CDR3nt: TGCAGTGCTCCGGGGGGGACCCGGGGAACCACTGAAGCTTTCTTT

j_gene: TRBJ1-5
v_gene: TRBV2
d_gene: TRBD1
abundance: few
CDR3aa: CASRGIGTGRSTSNQPQHF
CDR3nt: TGTGCCAGCAGAGGGATCGGGACAGGGAGGAGTACAAGCAATCAGCCCCAGCATTTT

j_gene: TRBJ1-1
v_gene: TRBV6-5
d_gene: -
abundance: -
CDR3aa: CASRWKGFGNTEAFF
CDR3nt: TGTGCCAGCAGGTGGAAGGGGTTTGGGAACACTGAAGCTTTCTTT

j_gene: TRBJ2-1
v_gene: TRBV28
d_gene: -
abundance: -
CDR3aa: CASFTALATEQFF
CDR3nt: TGTGCCAGCTTTACCGCCCTAGCCACTGAGCAGTTCTTC

j_gene: TRBJ2-2
v_gene: TRBV2
d_gene: TRBD1
abundance: -
CDR3aa: CAIIRDRGLSGELFF
CDR3nt: TGTGCCATCATCCGGGACAGGGGGCTGTCCGGGGAGCTGTTTTTT

j_gene: TRBJ1-1
v_gene: TRBV29-1
d_gene: TRBD1
abundance: -
CDR3aa: CSASTGPTEAFF
CDR3nt: TGCAGCGCCTCGACAGGGCCCACTGAAGCTTTCTTT

j_gene: TRBJ2-1
v_gene: TRBV15
d_gene: TRBD2
abundance: -
CDR3aa: CATSSIAGGRPGYNEQFF
CDR3nt: TGTGCCACCAGCAGCATAGCGGGGGGACGACCCGGCTACAATGAGCAGTTCTTC

j_gene: TRBJ2-5
v_gene: TRBV7-9
d_gene: -
abundance: -
CDR3aa: CASSLGPTLSQQETQYF
CDR3nt: TGTGCCAGCAGCTTAGGCCCCACTCTAAGTCAGCAAGAGACCCAGTACTTC

j_gene: TRBJ2-7
v_gene: TRBV12-3/TRBV12-4
d_gene: -
abundance: -
CDR3aa: CVSSLGGGHRYEQYF
CDR3nt: TGTGTCAGCAGTTTAGGGGGGGGACATCGCTACGAGCAGTACTTC

j_gene: TRBJ2-3
v_gene: TRBV3-1
d_gene: -
abundance: -
CDR3aa: CASSQARVDTQYF
CDR3nt: TGTGCCAGCAGCCAAGCCCGGGTTGATACGCAGTATTTT

j_gene: TRBJ2-1
v_gene: TRBV7-3
d_gene: -
abundance: -
CDR3aa: CASSLNGGILNEQFF
CDR3nt: TGTGCCAGCAGCTTAAATGGAGGAATTTTAAATGAGCAGTTCTTC

j_gene: TRBJ2-1
v_gene: TRBV5-1
d_gene: TRBD2
abundance: -
CDR3aa: CASSSLAGGAYNEQFF
CDR3nt: TGCGCCAGCAGCTCCCTCGCGGGGGGGGCTTACAATGAGCAGTTCTTC

j_gene: TRBJ1-4
v_gene: TRBV6-2/TRBV6-3
d_gene: TRBD1
abundance: -
CDR3aa: CASSYSVRGQGFF
CDR3nt: TGTGCCAGCAGTTACTCTGTCCGAGGACAGGGCTTTTTT

j_gene: TRBJ2-2
v_gene: TRBV7-6
d_gene: TRBD2
abundance: many
CDR3aa: CASSSVPGLAGRTGELFF
CDR3nt: TGTGCCAGCAGCTCAGTTCCGGGACTAGCGGGAAGAACCGGGGAGCTGTTTTTT